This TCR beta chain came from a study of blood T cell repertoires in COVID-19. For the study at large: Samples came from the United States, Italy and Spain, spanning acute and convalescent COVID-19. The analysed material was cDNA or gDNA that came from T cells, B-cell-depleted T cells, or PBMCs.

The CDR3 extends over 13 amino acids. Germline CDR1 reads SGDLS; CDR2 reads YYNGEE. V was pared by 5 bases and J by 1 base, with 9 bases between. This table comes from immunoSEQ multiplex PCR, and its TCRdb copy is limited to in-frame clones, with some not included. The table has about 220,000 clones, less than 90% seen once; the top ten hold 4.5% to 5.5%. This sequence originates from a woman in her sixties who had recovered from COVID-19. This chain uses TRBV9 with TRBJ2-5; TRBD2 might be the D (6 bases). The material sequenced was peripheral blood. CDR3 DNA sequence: TGTGCCAGCAGTTCGGGGGTCCAAGAGACCCAGTACTTC. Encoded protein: CASSSGVQETQYF.